The 28 T cell receptor beta chains below all came from one sample that was sequenced in a study of shared clonotypes between healthy human individuals. This table comes from immunoSEQ multiplex PCR, and its TCRdb copy is limited to in-frame clones, with some not included. The sample yields 1 million to 1.2 million clones, approximately 77% seen once. Material for sequencing was memory CD4+ T cells from PBMCs. Subset specified: CD45RA-negative fraction. The receptors were gathered from a man aged 18 to 29 in good health. Some clones in this sample may be carry-over from other donors' samples.

The chain recombines TRBV28 with TRBJ2-7, with D unclear. With 2 bases removed from V and 0 bases from J, the gap between germline ends came to 14 bases. CDR1 is MDHEN, CDR2 SYDVKM, per germline. This CDR3 is built from 16 residues. The CDR3 DNA sequence: TGTGCCAGCAGTTTAGTTCGCCAAGCATACTCCTACGAGCAGTACTTC. Protein: CASSLVRQAYSYEQYF. Filled out from reference TRBV28 and TRBJ2-7, the complete variable domain reads DVKVTQSSRYLVKRTGEKVFLECVQDMDHENMFWYRQDPGLGLRLIYFSYDVKMKEKGDIPEGYSVSREKKERFSLILESASTNQTSMYLCASSLVRQAYSYEQYFGPGTRLTVT.

This clone was seen many times. This chain links TRBV5-1 with TRBJ2-1; 10 bases agree with TRBD2. The CDR3 is made up of 16 amino acids. CDR1 is SGHRS and CDR2 is YFSETQ in the germline V gene. Trimming at V came to 6 bases and at J to 8 bases, leaving 14 bases not matched to a gene. CDR3 DNA sequence: TGCGCCAGCACCGCTTCTACTAGCGGGAAGGCGTATGAGCAGTTCTTC. Its translation is CASTASTSGKAYEQFF.

The V gene is TRBV7-8, the J gene TRBJ2-3; D unclear. Germline CDR1 and CDR2: SGHVS and FQNEAQ. V lost 5 bases and J 0 bases, leaving 15 bases between the germline ends. The CDR3 is 16 amino acids. The chain's CDR3 is CASSPRLVISTDTQYF. The CDR3, as DNA: TGTGCCAGCAGCCCGCGACTGGTTATTAGCACAGATACGCAGTATTTT.

This clone has at least ten counts. The gene calls are TRBV5-6 and TRBJ2-5; 7 nucleotides align to TRBD1. With V trimmed by 2 bases and J by 0 bases, 10 bases remained unmatched. The germline V gene has CDR1 SGHDT and CDR2 YYEEEE. The CDR3 is 17 residues long. CDR3: CASSFQMTGTDQETQYF. CDR3 DNA: TGTGCCAGCAGCTTTCAAATGACCGGGACAGACCAAGAGACCCAGTACTTC.

V usage is TRBV7-6 and J usage is TRBJ2-5; 12 positions agree with TRBD2. CDR1 and CDR2 from the germline V gene are SGHVS and FNYEAQ. V gave up 2 bases and J gave up 4 bases; unmatched junction bases: 8. CDR3 length: 17 residues. CDR3 residues: CASSLKRLAGVSETQYF. CDR3 coding DNA: TGTGCCAGCAGCTTAAAGAGACTAGCGGGAGTTTCAGAGACCCAGTACTTC.

This chain uses TRBV7-2 with TRBJ1-2; 11 nucleotides agree with TRBD1. Losses at the gene ends were 1 base for V and 5 bases for J; bases not matched to a gene: 6. This CDR3 has 16 residues. Germline loops: CDR1 SGHTA, CDR2 FQGNSA. CDR3 residues: CASSLDAGTGGYGYTF. CDR3 nucleotides: TGTGCCAGCAGCTTAGATGCGGGGACAGGGGGGTATGGCTACACCTTC.

This clone was counted a few times. This CDR3 is also generated by other DNA sequences in the sample. The chain has TRBV5-1 and TRBJ2-3; 7 positions agree with TRBD1. CDR3 size: 14 residues. Germline V gene lookup returns CDR1 SGHRS and CDR2 YFSETQ. The J segment lost 6 bases and the V segment lost 0 bases, leaving 4 bases of the junction unmatched. The CDR3, as DNA: TGCGCCAGCAGCTTGGGACAGGGAGCGGATACGCAGTATTTT. Translation: CASSLGQGADTQYF.

This chain uses TRBV29-1 with TRBJ2-1, with D perhaps given as TRBD1 or TRBD2 (5 bases each). Trimming left V 1 base short and J 5 bases short, with 15 bases between. This CDR3 has 15 amino acids. Germline V CDR1 and CDR2: SQVTM, ANQGSEA. DNA for the CDR3: TGCAGCGTTGAAGTCCCCGGGACGATGGACAATGAGCAGTTCTTC. This sequence encodes CSVEVPGTMDNEQFF.

Of note for this clone: The junction differs from germline at one of its ends, possibly a read error. This chain connects TRBV28 to TRBJ1-1; unclear D gene. Germline V gives CDR1 MDHEN, CDR2 SYDVKM. This CDR3 is built from 13 residues. In nucleotides, the CDR3 is TGTGCCAGCAATTTATCGACGGCGGGTGAAGCTTTCTTT. This sequence encodes CASNLSTAGEAFF. The full variable domain, with the rest looked up from reference TRBV28 and TRBJ1-1, is DVKVTQSSRYLVKRTGEKVFLECVQDMDHENMFWYRQDPGLGLRLIYFSYDVKMKEKGDIPEGYSVSREKKERFSLILESASTNQTSMYLCASNLSTAGEAFFGQGTRLTVV.

This clone has just a few counts. The rearrangement uses TRBV7-8 and TRBJ1-2, with TRBD1 matching 10 bases. Germline V CDR1 and CDR2: SGHVS, FQNEAQ. The V segment lost 1 base and the J segment 3 bases; nucleotides outside the gene matches: 5. The CDR3 loop spans 16 amino acids. The CDR3 bases are TGTGCCAGCAGCTTAGGCCCCGGACAGGGGGACTATGGCTACACCTTC. Encoded protein: CASSLGPGQGDYGYTF.

The V and J genes are TRBV27 and TRBJ1-1, with unresolved D. Per germline, CDR1 MNHEY and CDR2 SMNVEV (reference sequence). Deletions cut 6 bases from V and 1 base from J, with 18 bases between. The CDR3 loop spans 16 amino acids. CDR3 protein: CASRDTWPKENTEAFF. CDR3 sequence (DNA): TGTGCCAGCAGAGACACCTGGCCGAAGGAGAACACTGAAGCTTTCTTT.

This clone came up a few times. The chain carries TRBV2 and TRBJ2-2; 7 nucleotides align to TRBD2. Looked up from germline, CDR1 is SNHLY and CDR2 is FYNNEI. J gave up 2 bases and V 7 bases, and 7 bases lay outside the gene matches. This CDR3 spans 15 amino acids. The CDR3 here is CASNPGLFNTGELFF. CDR3 bases: TGTGCCAGCAATCCGGGACTATTTAACACCGGGGAGCTGTTTTTT.

This chain uses TRBV27 with TRBJ1-3; D might be TRBD1 (5 bases). This CDR3 is 12 amino acids long. Looked up from germline, CDR1 is MNHEY and CDR2 is SMNVEV (reference sequence). V was trimmed by 7 bases and J by 7 bases, leaving 11 bases between them. The CDR3 DNA follows: TGTGCCAGCAAGGGGAGGGCCAACACCATATATTTT. Its protein product is CASKGRANTIYF.

The chain employs TRBV7-2 and TRBJ2-5; D is possibly TRBD1 (5 bases). The CDR3 is made up of 13 amino acids. V dropped 2 bases and J dropped 3 bases, with 7 bases sitting between them. CDR1 and CDR2 (germline): SGHTA, FQGNSA. The DNA for the CDR3 is TGTGCCAGCAGCTTATGGGGCGAAGAGACCCAGTACTTC. It yields the protein CASSLWGEETQYF.

This sequence joins TRBV5-5 and TRBJ1-1; D is possibly TRBD1 (5 bases). Per the germline V gene, CDR1 is SGHKS and CDR2 is YYEKEE (reference sequence). Between the trimmed V and J ends, which lost 0 bases and 2 bases, there was a span of 17 bases. This CDR3 contains 17 residues. The CDR3 loop is CASSLDWVRVRNTEAFF. The CDR3 nucleotides are TGTGCCAGCAGCTTGGATTGGGTCAGGGTTCGAAACACTGAAGCTTTCTTT.

The chain is built from TRBV5-6 and TRBJ2-3; possibly TRBD2 for D (5 bases). This CDR3 is built from 14 residues. Per the germline V gene, CDR1 is SGHDT and CDR2 is YYEEEE. V was pared by 2 bases and J by 4 bases, with 11 bases between. The CDR3 sequence: CASSFRDGPDTQYF. The CDR3 coding sequence is TGTGCCAGCAGCTTTCGGGATGGGCCAGATACGCAGTATTTT.

This clone was seen at least ten times. This chain joins TRBV2 and TRBJ1-1; D not certain. In germline, CDR1 is SNHLY, CDR2 FYNNEI. Trimming removed 7 bases from V and 0 bases from J, with 9 bases in between. The CDR3 loop spans 13 amino acids. In DNA, the CDR3 is TGTGCCAGCATGCGCGACATGAACACTGAAGCTTTCTTT. Encoded protein: CASMRDMNTEAFF. The full variable domain, its missing parts supplied by reference TRBV2 and TRBJ1-1, is EPEVTQTPSHQVTQMGQEVILRCVPISNHLYFYWYRQILGQKVEFLVSFYNNEISEKSEIFDDQFSVERPDGSNFTLKIRSTKLEDSAMYFCASMRDMNTEAFFGQGTRLTVV.

The chain carries TRBV5-1 and TRBJ2-5; D is perhaps TRBD2 (6 bases). CDR3 length equals 14 residues. Germline values: CDR1 SGHRS, CDR2 YFSETQ. V lost 6 bases to trimming and J lost 1 base, with 13 bases between them. The CDR3 is CASMGGPGQETQYF. The CDR3 DNA reads as TGCGCCAGCATGGGGGGACCGGGCCAAGAGACCCAGTACTTC.

This chain uses TRBV5-1 with TRBJ2-1, with D possibly matching TRBD1 (6 bases). The germline V and J ends were trimmed by 4 bases and 3 bases, with 11 bases remaining between them. CDR1 is SGHRS and CDR2 is YFSETQ in the germline V gene. This CDR3 is 14 amino acids long. CDR3 nucleotides: TGCGCCAGCAGCCCCCAGGACAGCTACAATGAGCAGTTCTTC. Protein: CASSPQDSYNEQFF.

The rearrangement joins TRBV18 to TRBJ2-7, with 8 bases matching TRBD1. Germline lookup yields CDR1 KGHSH and CDR2 LQKENI. J was trimmed by 0 bases and V by 3 bases; bases with no gene match: 1. There are 14 residues in the CDR3. In DNA form, the CDR3 reads TGTGCCAGCTCACCGGACAGGGACTCCTACGAGCAGTACTTC. Translated: CASSPDRDSYEQYF.

V and J are TRBV2 and TRBJ2-5; 9 bases agree with TRBD1. CDR1 SNHLY and CDR2 FYNNEI come from the germline V gene. Trimming cost V 5 bases and J 5 bases; bases outside gene matches: 9. The CDR3 runs to 15 residues. The CDR3, as DNA: TGTGCCAGCAGTACCGGGACAGGGCAAGTGGAGACCCAGTACTTC. Protein sequence: CASSTGTGQVETQYF.

The chain has TRBV9 and TRBJ2-3; a weak D match, TRBD2 (6 bases). Germline CDR1 and CDR2: SGDLS and YYNGEE. V shed 4 bases and J shed 3 bases, with 15 bases lying between them. The CDR3 extends over 15 amino acids. The CDR3 DNA is TGTGCCAGCAGCCCCGCTCGGCTAGCGACAGATACGCAGTATTTT. Translating it yields CASSPARLATDTQYF.

The chain has TRBV30 and TRBJ2-7, with 8 bases that match TRBD1. The V and J ends lost 1 base and 4 bases, in that order; junction bases with no gene match: 3. The CDR3 has 13 amino acids. The germline gives CDR1 GTSNPN, CDR2 SVGIG (reference sequence). The DNA for the CDR3 is TGTGCCTGGAGTGGGACAGGGCCTTACGAGCAGTACTTC. Protein product: CAWSGTGPYEQYF.

This clone was counted a few times. The chain employs TRBV25-1 and TRBJ1-1; a weak D match, TRBD1 (6 bases). V shed 3 bases and J shed 3 bases, with 14 bases lying between them. CDR1 and CDR2 from the germline V gene are MGHDK and SYGVNS. CDR3 length: 15 amino acids. The CDR3 is CASSDPTEGDTEAFF. The CDR3 coding sequence is TGTGCCAGCAGTGATCCCACCGAGGGGGACACTGAAGCTTTCTTT.

The chain employs TRBV5-1 and TRBJ2-1; no clear D. Trimming removed 1 base from V and 8 bases from J, with 10 bases in between. The CDR3 runs 13 residues. Per germline, CDR1 SGHRS and CDR2 YFSETQ. The CDR3 nucleotides read TGCGCCAGCAGCTTGTCCCAGACGGATGAGCAGTTCTTC. Its translation: CASSLSQTDEQFF.

The chain has TRBV4-1 and TRBJ2-5, with TRBD2 as a possible D gene (5 bases). The length of the CDR3 is 16 residues. Germline CDR1 is MGHRA and CDR2 is YSYEKL. With 4 bases removed from V and 1 base from J, the gap between germline ends came to 16 bases. The CDR3 DNA follows: TGCGCCAGCAGCCTTGGCTCCGGGCGGGTCCAAGAGACCCAGTACTTC. It specifies CASSLGSGRVQETQYF.

The chain couples TRBV27 to TRBJ1-4, with D unclear. CDR1 is MNHEY and CDR2 is SMNVEV in the germline V gene (reference sequence). This CDR3 comprises 18 residues. The V end lost 6 bases, the J end lost 0 bases, and 20 bases lay between the germline ends. Written as DNA, the CDR3 is TGTGCCAGCAGCCGGGTCCCTCGGGGTTGGACAACTAATGAAAAACTGTTTTTT. It translates to CASSRVPRGWTTNEKLFF.

The V call is TRBV19, the J call TRBJ1-5; 9 bases agree with TRBD1. Germline V CDR1 and CDR2: LNHDA, SQIVND (reference sequence). The CDR3 loop spans 15 amino acids. V shed 4 bases, J shed 1 base, and the junction held 2 bases outside the gene matches. CDR3 bases: TGTGCCAGTAGTAAGGGACAGGGAAGCAATCAGCCCCAGCATTTT. Its translation is CASSKGQGSNQPQHF.